This TCR beta chain comes out of a study of T cells in Graves' hyperthyroidism and ophthalmopathy. This clonotype has a handful of counts. Per the germline V gene, CDR1 is SGHTA and CDR2 is FQGNSA. The V end lost 2 bases, the J end lost 7 bases, and 6 bases lay between the germline ends. This CDR3 region has 13 residues. From RNA transcripts, TCR beta CDR3 regions were amplified. Carried out on the TCR CDR3, a first-round RT-PCR used the HTBI primer set. TCRdb recomputed calls from the multiplex PCR reads with MiXCR, one row per CDR3 protein. The sample contains roughly 300,000 distinct CDR3 sequences, about 15% of which appear only once.

The J gene is TRBJ1-6, the V gene TRBV7-2; D gene unclear. Input material: blood. The source of this sequence is a woman in her twenties or thirties with Graves' hyperthyroidism. CDR3 in DNA: TGTGCCAGCAGCTTAAATTTGAATTCACCCCTCCACTTT. Its translation: CASSLNLNSPLHF.